This TCR beta chain is from a study of CD8+ T cells in alopecia areata. Extracted RNA was reverse transcribed into cDNA, the sequencing template. Generated by immunoSEQ multiplex PCR, the TCRdb table keeps only in-frame clones and is missing some. Of around 300,000 clones in the sample, about three fifths were seen once. Indicated treatment: oral pan-JAK inhibitor, 5-10 mg twice daily. CDR1 is SGHRS and CDR2 is YFSETQ in the germline V gene. CDR3 length: 15 amino acids. The ends lost 1 base at V and 2 bases at J; junction bases unmatched: 1. The gene calls are TRBV5-1 and TRBJ2-1; 9 nucleotides align to TRBD2. The material was CD4+ T cells sorted from blood, obtained around week 54, from a patient treated with tofacitinib. The source is a human donor with alopecia areata. The DNA of the CDR3 is TGCGCCAGCAGCTTGACTAGCGGGCCCTACAATGAGCAGTTCTTC. This encodes CASSLTSGPYNEQFF.